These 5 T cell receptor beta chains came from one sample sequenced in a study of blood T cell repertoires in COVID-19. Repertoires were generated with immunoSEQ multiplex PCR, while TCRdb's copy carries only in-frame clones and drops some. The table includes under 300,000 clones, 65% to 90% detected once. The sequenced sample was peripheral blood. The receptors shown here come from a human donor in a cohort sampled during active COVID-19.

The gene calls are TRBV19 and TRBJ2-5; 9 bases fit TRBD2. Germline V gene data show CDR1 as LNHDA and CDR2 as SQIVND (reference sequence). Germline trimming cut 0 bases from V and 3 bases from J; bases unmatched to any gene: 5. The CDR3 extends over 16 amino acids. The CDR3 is CASSIDLAGREETQYF. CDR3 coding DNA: TGTGCCAGTAGTATAGATCTAGCGGGAAGGGAAGAGACCCAGTACTTC.

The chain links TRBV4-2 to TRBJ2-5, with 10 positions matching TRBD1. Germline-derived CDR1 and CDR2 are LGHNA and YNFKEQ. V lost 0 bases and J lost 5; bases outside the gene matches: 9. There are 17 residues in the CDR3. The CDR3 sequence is CASSQDIWDRGGETQYF. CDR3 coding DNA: TGTGCCAGCAGCCAAGATATCTGGGACAGGGGCGGTGAGACCCAGTACTTC.

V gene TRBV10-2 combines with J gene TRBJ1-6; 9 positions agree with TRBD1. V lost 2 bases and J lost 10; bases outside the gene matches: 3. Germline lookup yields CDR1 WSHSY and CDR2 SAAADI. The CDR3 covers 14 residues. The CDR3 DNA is TGCGCCAGCAGTGAGAGGACAGGGGCCTCACCCCTCCACTTT. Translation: CASSERTGASPLHF.

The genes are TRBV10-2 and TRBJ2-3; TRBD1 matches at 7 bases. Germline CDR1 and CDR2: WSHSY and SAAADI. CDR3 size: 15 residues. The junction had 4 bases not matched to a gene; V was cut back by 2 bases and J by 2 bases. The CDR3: CASSEGQVLTDTQYF. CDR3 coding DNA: TGCGCCAGCAGTGAGGGACAGGTTCTCACAGATACGCAGTATTTT.

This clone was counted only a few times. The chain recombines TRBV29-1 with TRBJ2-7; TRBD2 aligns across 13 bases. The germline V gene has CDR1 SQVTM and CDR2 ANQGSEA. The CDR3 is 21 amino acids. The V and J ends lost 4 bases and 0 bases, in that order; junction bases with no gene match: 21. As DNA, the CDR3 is TGCAGCGTTGGAGTATTTGAGCTAACTAGCGGGAGGGCCGAAATCTCCTACGAGCAGTACTTC. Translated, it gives CSVGVFELTSGRAEISYEQYF.